These 15 T cell receptor beta chains came from one sample sequenced in a study of early T cells in non-severe SARS-CoV-2 infection. TCRdb re-derived calls from the 5' RACE reads in MiXCR, one entry per CDR3 protein. In the table there are about 56,000 distinct CDR3 sequences, over 12% of which are singletons. The specimen comprised whole blood, sampled at baseline. These receptors were collected from an adult who was a healthcare worker with PCR-confirmed SARS-CoV-2 infection or an uninfected control (not recorded which).

V gene TRBV20-1 combines with J gene TRBJ2-1; unclear D gene. Trimming stripped 1 base from V and 8 bases from J, with 18 bases between. In germline, CDR1 is DFQATT, CDR2 SNEGSKA (reference sequence). This CDR3 is 15 amino acids long. The CDR3 loop reads CSARALVTGFYEQFF. In DNA form, the CDR3 reads TGCAGTGCTAGAGCCTTAGTGACTGGGTTCTATGAGCAGTTCTTC.

In this sample, this clonotype turned up a few times. The chain couples TRBV20-1 to TRBJ2-7, with D possibly TRBD2 on 5 matching bases. V shed 0 bases and J shed 5 bases, with 11 bases lying between them. The CDR3 has 13 amino acids. Looked up from germline, CDR1 is DFQATT and CDR2 is SNEGSKA (reference sequence). CDR3 in amino acids: CSARESGFHEQYF. As DNA, the CDR3 is TGCAGTGCTAGAGAGTCGGGGTTTCACGAGCAGTACTTC.

This clonotype was detected a few times. The V call is TRBV7-6, the J call TRBJ2-5, with no clear D. This CDR3 spans 13 amino acids. V shed 1 base and J shed 4 bases, with 7 bases lying between them. Per germline, CDR1 SGHVS and CDR2 FNYEAQ. CDR3 amino acids: CASSLVATETQYF. Here the CDR3 DNA reads TGTGCCAGCAGCTTAGTAGCTACAGAGACCCAGTACTTC.

Only a few counts were recorded for this clonotype. This chain connects TRBV7-6 to TRBJ2-6; the match to TRBD2 covers 7 bases. The CDR3 is 18 amino acids. The V gene end was trimmed by 0 bases and the J gene end by 1 base; junction bases not matched to a gene: 6. CDR1 is SGHVS, CDR2 FNYEAQ, per germline. In DNA form, the CDR3 reads TGTGCCAGCAGCTTAGCGCCCCCGCGGGGGTCTGGGGCCAACGTCCTGACTTTC. This gives the protein CASSLAPPRGSGANVLTF. Filled out from reference TRBV7-6 and TRBJ2-6, the complete variable domain reads GAGVSQSPRYKVTKRGQDVALRCDPISGHVSLYWYRQALGQGPEFLTYFNYEAQQDKSGLPNDRFSAERPEGSISTLTIQRTEQRDSAMYRCASSLAPPRGSGANVLTFGAGSRLTVL.

V and J are TRBV7-9 and TRBJ1-1; D uncertain. The ends were cut back, 2 bases at V and 0 bases at J, with 10 bases in the middle. CDR3 length: 15 amino acids. The germline V gene encodes CDR1 SEHNR and CDR2 FQNEAQ (reference sequence). The CDR3 is CASSLSSTLNTEAFF. CDR3 DNA sequence: TGTGCCAGCAGCTTATCGTCTACATTGAACACTGAAGCTTTCTTT.

This clonotype has more than one count but fewer than ten. The rearrangement uses TRBV7-2 and TRBJ2-3, with D possibly matching TRBD2 (6 bases). V lost 4 bases and J 5 bases, leaving 16 bases between the germline ends. CDR3 size: 15 residues. CDR1 is SGHTA, CDR2 FQGNSA, per germline. This CDR3 is CASSSLGGIGDTQYF. For the CDR3, the DNA is TGTGCCAGCAGCTCCCTAGGCGGGATAGGAGATACGCAGTATTTT. Variable domain in full (rest from reference TRBV7-2 and TRBJ2-3): GAGVSQSPSNKVTEKGKDVELRCDPISGHTALYWYRQSLGQGLEFLIYFQGNSAPDKSGLPSDRFSAERTGGSVSTLTIQRTQQEDSAVYLCASSSLGGIGDTQYFGPGTRLTVL.

This clonotype has at least ten counts. The chain has TRBV10-3 and TRBJ2-3; 9 nucleotides align to TRBD2. CDR3 size: 19 residues. V shed 5 bases and J 2 bases; nucleotides not matched to a gene: 17. Germline V gene sequence: CDR1 ENHRY, CDR2 SYGVKD. CDR3 residues: CAISRNRSGGRTITDTQYF. For the CDR3, the DNA is TGTGCCATCAGTCGAAACCGTAGCGGGGGCCGTACTATCACAGATACGCAGTATTTT.

This clonotype was seen more than once but under ten times. V is TRBV7-2 and J is TRBJ2-4; 11 positions match TRBD2. V lost 1 base to trimming and J lost 5 bases; unmatched junction nucleotides: 7. CDR1 SGHTA and CDR2 FQGNSA come from the germline V gene. This CDR3 region has 17 residues. The chain's CDR3 is CASSLVSGGAWENIQYF. In nucleotides, the CDR3 is TGTGCCAGCAGCTTAGTTAGCGGGGGGGCTTGGGAAAACATTCAGTACTTC.

This clonotype was recorded once. V is TRBV2 and J is TRBJ2-5; the D is unclear. This CDR3 contains 13 residues. Germline loops: CDR1 SNHLY, CDR2 FYNNEI. Trimming took off 5 bases at V and 5 bases at J, with 12 bases between the two ends. Here the CDR3 DNA reads TGTGCCAGCAGTAAAAGGCTAGTTGAGACCCAGTACTTC. This codes for CASSKRLVETQYF. The full variable domain, its missing parts supplied by reference TRBV2 and TRBJ2-5, is EPEVTQTPSHQVTQMGQEVILRCVPISNHLYFYWYRQILGQKVEFLVSFYNNEISEKSEIFDDQFSVERPDGSNFTLKIRSTKLEDSAMYFCASSKRLVETQYFGPGTRLLVL.

This chain connects TRBV7-6 to TRBJ2-1; D remains unclear. The CDR3 covers 14 residues. Trimming removed 4 bases at V and 5 bases at J, with 12 bases between. The germline gives CDR1 SGHVS, CDR2 FNYEAQ. The CDR3, as DNA: TGTGCCAGCAGCTCACGAAGGAGAGACAATGAGCAGTTCTTC. This translates into CASSSRRRDNEQFF.

The genes are TRBV29-1 and TRBJ2-5; D not certain. Germline V CDR1 and CDR2: SQVTM, ANQGSEA. This CDR3 has 12 amino acids. V was cut by 6 bases and J by 1 base, with 9 bases left in between. CDR3 sequence (DNA): TGCAGCGTCGGACGTCTCCAAGAGACCCAGTACTTC. Translation: CSVGRLQETQYF.

The V call is TRBV29-1, the J call TRBJ2-3; no clear D. Per the germline V gene, CDR1 is SQVTM and CDR2 is ANQGSEA. The CDR3 extends over 11 amino acids. V was clipped by 3 bases and J by 3 bases, with 4 bases between them. The CDR3 DNA reads TGCAGCGTTGAGAAAACAGATACGCAGTATTTT. This encodes CSVEKTDTQYF.

The rearrangement joins TRBV7-8 to TRBJ2-5, with D hard to call. Germline V gene sequence: CDR1 SGHVS, CDR2 FQNEAQ. The CDR3 contains 17 residues. V lost 0 bases, J lost 1 base, and 15 bases lay in between. The CDR3 DNA reads TGTGCCAGCAGCTTAGCGCGCGTCCTCGCATTCCAAGAGACCCAGTACTTC. Encoded protein: CASSLARVLAFQETQYF.

The V call is TRBV21-1, the J call TRBJ2-1; the DNA was not used to check the table's D call, TRBD1. TRBV21-1 is reported as a pseudogene. This CDR3 contains 20 residues. This CDR3 reads CASSCFRDRALPGAYNEQFF. The CDR3 DNA is TGTGCCAGCAGCTGCTTTCGGGACAGGGCCCTGCCTGGGGCCTACAATGAGCAGTTCTTC.

This clonotype was picked up many times. The gene calls are TRBV10-3 and TRBJ2-3, with 13 bases identical to TRBD2. V lost 5 bases and J lost 9; bases outside the gene matches: 2. Germline CDR1 and CDR2: ENHRY and SYGVKD. The CDR3 length is 13 residues. CDR3 residues: CAISTSGGETQYF. CDR3 sequence (DNA): TGTGCCATCAGTACTAGCGGGGGGGAGACGCAGTATTTT.